What follows are 19 T cell receptor beta chains derived from one specimen sequenced in a study of blood T cell repertoires in COVID-19. Method: immunoSEQ multiplex PCR; TCRdb's copy keeps in-frame clones and lacks some. Among approximately 200,000 clones listed, roughly 80% were seen once. Sequenced material: peripheral blood. These receptors all come from a woman older than 75 with acute or convalescent COVID-19.

The CDR3 sequence is CASSLNQGTTSTDTQYF. In DNA form, the CDR3 reads TGCGCCAGCAGCTTGAACCAGGGGACTACCTCCACAGATACGCAGTATTTT. The chain carries TRBV5-1 and TRBJ2-3, with a possible D match to TRBD2 (7 bases). Germline V gives CDR1 SGHRS, CDR2 YFSETQ. Trimming took off 1 base at V and 2 bases at J, with 17 bases between the two ends. CDR3 length equals 17 residues.

The rearrangement uses TRBV5-5 and TRBJ2-7; D unresolved. Trimming stripped 0 bases from V and 0 bases from J, with 7 bases between. Germline loops: CDR1 SGHKS, CDR2 YYEKEE (reference sequence). The CDR3 has 14 amino acids. The chain's CDR3 is CASSLAGSSYEQYF. The CDR3 DNA reads as TGTGCCAGCAGCTTGGCCGGTAGCTCCTACGAGCAGTACTTC.

In nucleotides, the CDR3 is TGTGCCAGTAGTATTCTACAGGGGGGTTCTTGGTCCCAGCATTTT. Translation gives CASSILQGGSWSQHF. This sequence joins TRBV19 and TRBJ1-5; 8 nucleotides match TRBD1. CDR1 is LNHDA and CDR2 is SQIVND in the germline V gene (reference sequence). The length of the CDR3 is 15 residues. Trimming at V came to 3 bases and at J to 11 bases, leaving 12 bases not matched to a gene.

The table lists this clone with a count of one. The chain couples TRBV3-1 (or the pseudogene TRBV3-2) to TRBJ1-6; 7 nucleotides agree with TRBD1. The germline CDR1 and CDR2 sequences are LGHDT and YNNKEL (reference sequence). CDR3 length equals 14 residues. Trimming removed 1 base from V and 7 bases from J; junction bases left unmatched: 1. The CDR3 sequence is CASSQVRGNSPLHF. CDR3 coding DNA: TGTGCCAGCAGCCAAGTCAGGGGGAATTCACCCCTCCACTTT.

This rearrangement joins TRBV6-1 to TRBJ1-2, with D hard to call. This CDR3 is built from 13 residues. Germline CDR1 reads MNHNS; CDR2 reads SASEGT. V lost 0 bases, J lost 3 bases, and 5 bases lay in between. The CDR3 nucleotides read TGTGCCAGCAGTGAAGCGCAGGACTATGGCTACACCTTC. This gives the protein CASSEAQDYGYTF.

The chain employs TRBV5-1 and TRBJ2-1; D uncertain. This CDR3 has 13 residues. V lost 4 bases and J lost 6, with 11 bases in between. Germline CDR1 reads SGHRS; CDR2 reads YFSETQ. This CDR3 reads CASSQAASNEQFF. The CDR3 region has the DNA TGCGCCAGCAGCCAGGCCGCTTCCAATGAGCAGTTCTTC.

This sequence joins TRBV14 and TRBJ1-2; D possibly corresponds to TRBD1 (5 bases). Trimming took 0 bases from V and 2 from J, leaving 10 bases between them. The CDR3 is made up of 15 amino acids. Germline-derived CDR1 and CDR2 are SGHDN and FVKESK. The CDR3 DNA follows: TGTGCCAGCAGCCAAGATGGGGCTCGAAACTATGGCTACACCTTC. It encodes CASSQDGARNYGYTF.

The chain has TRBV5-1 and TRBJ2-7; maybe TRBD2 (5 bases). Germline assignment: CDR1 SGHRS and CDR2 YFSETQ. The V end was cut by 0 bases, the J end by 1 base, with 20 bases between. This CDR3 comprises 18 residues. The CDR3: CASSLAATGGTVSYEQYF. DNA of the CDR3: TGCGCCAGCAGCTTGGCCGCAACTGGAGGAACGGTATCCTACGAGCAGTACTTC.

The CDR3 reads CASSADNPIDEKLFF. In DNA, the CDR3 is TGCGCCAGCAGCGCGGACAACCCGATCGATGAAAAACTGTTTTTT. The genes are TRBV5-1 and TRBJ1-4; a possible D gene is TRBD1 (5 bases). The CDR3 spans 15 residues. V was cut by 4 bases and J by 6 bases, with 16 bases left in between. Germline CDR1 reads SGHRS; CDR2 reads YFSETQ.

This chain links TRBV7-6 with TRBJ1-1; unclear D gene. Per the germline V gene, CDR1 is SGHVS and CDR2 is FNYEAQ. The CDR3 is made up of 14 amino acids. V was trimmed by 5 bases and J by 2 bases, leaving 12 bases between them. Here the CDR3 DNA reads TGTGCCAGCAGCCTGGAGGCAGTTAACACTGAAGCTTTCTTT. Protein product: CASSLEAVNTEAFF.

The chain is built from TRBV28 and TRBJ1-4; D is perhaps TRBD1 (6 bases). The CDR3 has 14 amino acids. Trimming shortened V by 6 bases and J by 8 bases, and 16 bases separated the two germline ends. Germline CDR1 is MDHEN and CDR2 is SYDVKM. This chain's CDR3 is CASRGGADREKLFF. CDR3 nucleotide sequence: TGTGCCAGCAGGGGGGGGGCAGATAGAGAAAAACTGTTTTTT.

The gene calls are TRBV2 and TRBJ2-1; 11 bases map to TRBD2. Germline CDR1 reads SNHLY; CDR2 reads FYNNEI. Losses at the gene ends were 3 bases for V and 8 bases for J; bases not matched to a gene: 3. The CDR3 loop spans 14 amino acids. This chain's CDR3 is CASSEGLADDEQFF. As DNA, the CDR3 is TGTGCCAGCAGTGAGGGACTAGCGGACGATGAGCAGTTCTTC.

The CDR3 DNA reads as TGCGCCAGCAGCCAAGCTGAGCGGGGGCCCGGCACAGATACGCAGTATTTT. It translates to CASSQAERGPGTDTQYF. V is TRBV4-3 and J is TRBJ2-3, with 8 positions matching TRBD2. V shed 1 base, J shed 1 base, and the junction held 7 bases outside the gene matches. CDR3 size: 17 residues. Germline values: CDR1 LGHNA, CDR2 YSLEER.

V is TRBV6-6 and J is TRBJ1-4; D not certain. The V and J ends lost 2 bases and 5 bases respectively, with 9 bases between them. Germline V gene lookup returns CDR1 MNHNY and CDR2 SVGAGI (reference sequence). CDR3 length equals 14 residues. CDR3: CASSYAETNEKLFF. CDR3 coding DNA: TGTGCCAGCAGTTACGCAGAAACGAATGAAAAACTGTTTTTT.

The chain has TRBV28 and TRBJ2-3, with D perhaps TRBD2 (5 bases). Germline-derived CDR1 and CDR2 are MDHEN and SYDVKM. The CDR3 runs to 13 residues. With 4 bases removed from V and 7 bases from J, the gap between germline ends came to 12 bases. The chain's CDR3 is CASSWAGVNTQYF. The CDR3 region has the DNA TGTGCCAGCAGTTGGGCGGGTGTAAATACGCAGTATTTT.

V usage is TRBV28 and J usage is TRBJ1-6; D remains unclear. Between the trimmed V and J ends, which lost 5 bases and 12 bases, there was a span of 17 bases. This CDR3 comprises 14 residues. Per germline, CDR1 MDHEN and CDR2 SYDVKM. The CDR3 sequence is CASSRAIAAGPLHF. The CDR3 nucleotides are TGTGCCAGCAGTAGGGCTATTGCCGCGGGACCCCTCCACTTT.

This chain links TRBV3-1 (or the pseudogene TRBV3-2) with TRBJ1-2, with 8 bases identical to TRBD1. V lost 5 bases to trimming and J lost 7 bases; unmatched junction nucleotides: 15. This CDR3 comprises 16 residues. The germline gives CDR1 LGHDT, CDR2 YNNKEL (reference sequence). The CDR3 region is CASSYLASAGGSGYTF. CDR3 bases: TGTGCCAGCAGCTACTTGGCCTCGGCAGGGGGCAGTGGCTACACCTTC.

V usage is TRBV12-3 or TRBV12-4 and J usage is TRBJ1-2, with a possible D match to TRBD1 (6 bases). Trimming cost V 1 base and J 8 bases, with 11 bases left between them. There are 13 residues in the CDR3. The CDR3 spells CASSLVQGMGYTF. The CDR3 bases are TGTGCCAGCAGTTTAGTACAGGGCATGGGCTACACCTTC.

This clone was counted a few times. The chain is built from TRBV9 and TRBJ2-2; TRBD2 matches at 8 bases. The CDR3 is 16 residues long. CDR1 and CDR2 (germline): SGDLS, YYNGEE. Germline trimming cut 4 bases from V and 5 bases from J; bases unmatched to any gene: 10. The CDR3 bases are TGTGCCAGCAGCCCCCAGTCTGGACTAGCAACCGGGGAGCTGTTTTTT. It yields the protein CASSPQSGLATGELFF.